This T cell receptor (beta chain) was sequenced in a study of technical replicates of blood from a handful of donors. Germline V gene lookup returns CDR1 MNHNS and CDR2 SASEGT. The ends were cut back, 3 bases at V and 6 bases at J, with 14 bases in the middle. CDR3 size: 14 residues. The repertoire was sequenced with immunoSEQ multiplex PCR; TCRdb's copy has only in-frame clones and lacks some. The sample yields about 97,000 clones, about 95% seen once. The sequence was obtained from a human donor in good health. Sequenced: T cells isolated from PBMCs. V gene TRBV6-1 combines with J gene TRBJ1-2; D gene ambiguous. CDR3 nucleotides: TGTGCCAGCAGTGAGAAGCCCCTCGGGGATGGCTACACCTTC. Its translation is CASSEKPLGDGYTF.